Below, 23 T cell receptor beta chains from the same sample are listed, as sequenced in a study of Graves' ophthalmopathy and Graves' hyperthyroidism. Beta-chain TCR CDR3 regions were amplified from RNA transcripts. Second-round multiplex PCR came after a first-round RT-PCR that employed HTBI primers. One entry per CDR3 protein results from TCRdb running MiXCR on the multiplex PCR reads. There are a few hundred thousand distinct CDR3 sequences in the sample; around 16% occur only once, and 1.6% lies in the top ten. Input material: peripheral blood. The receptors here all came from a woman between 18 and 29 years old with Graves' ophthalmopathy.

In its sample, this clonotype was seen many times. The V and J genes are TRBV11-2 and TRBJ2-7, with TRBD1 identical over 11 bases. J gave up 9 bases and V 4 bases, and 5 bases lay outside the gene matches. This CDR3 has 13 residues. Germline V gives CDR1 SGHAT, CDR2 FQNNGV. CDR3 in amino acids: CASSSEGTGGQYF. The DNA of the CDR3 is TGTGCCAGCAGCTCCGAGGGGACAGGGGGGCAGTACTTC.

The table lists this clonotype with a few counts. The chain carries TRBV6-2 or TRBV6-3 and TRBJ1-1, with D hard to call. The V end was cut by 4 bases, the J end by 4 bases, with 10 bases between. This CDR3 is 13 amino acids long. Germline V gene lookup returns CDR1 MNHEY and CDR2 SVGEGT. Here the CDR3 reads CASSFGLSTEAFF. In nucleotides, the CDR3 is TGTGCCAGCAGTTTTGGGCTGAGCACTGAAGCTTTCTTT.

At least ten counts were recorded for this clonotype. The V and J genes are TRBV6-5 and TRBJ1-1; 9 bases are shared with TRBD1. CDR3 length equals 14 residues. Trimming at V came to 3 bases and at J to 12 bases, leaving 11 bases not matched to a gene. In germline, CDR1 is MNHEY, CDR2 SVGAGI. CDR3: CASSYTGTGTTTFF. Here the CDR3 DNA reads TGTGCCAGCAGTTATACCGGGACAGGGACGACTACTTTCTTT.

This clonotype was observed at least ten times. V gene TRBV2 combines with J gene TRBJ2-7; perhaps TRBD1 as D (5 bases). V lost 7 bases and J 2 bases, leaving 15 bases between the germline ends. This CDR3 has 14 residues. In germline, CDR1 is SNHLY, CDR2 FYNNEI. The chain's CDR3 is CASTAPPGTYEQYF. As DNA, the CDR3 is TGTGCCAGCACCGCCCCACCAGGGACCTACGAGCAGTACTTC.

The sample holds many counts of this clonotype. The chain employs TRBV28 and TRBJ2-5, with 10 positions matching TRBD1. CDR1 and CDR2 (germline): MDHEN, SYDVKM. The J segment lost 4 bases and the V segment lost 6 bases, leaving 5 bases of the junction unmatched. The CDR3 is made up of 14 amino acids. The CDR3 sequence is CASSPTGGSETQYF. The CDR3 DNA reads TGTGCCAGCAGCCCGACAGGGGGCTCAGAGACCCAGTACTTC.

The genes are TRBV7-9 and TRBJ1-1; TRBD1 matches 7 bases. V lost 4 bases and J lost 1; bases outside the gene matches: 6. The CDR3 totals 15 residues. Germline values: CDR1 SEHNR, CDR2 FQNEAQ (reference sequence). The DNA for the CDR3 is TGTGCCAGCAGCTCACAGGGGCCGCAGAACACTGAAGCTTTCTTT. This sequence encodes CASSSQGPQNTEAFF.

The CDR3, as DNA: TGCGCCAGCAGCCTCTCCCGGGCTAGCGGGAGGACCGGGGAGCTGTTTTTT. Amino acids: CASSLSRASGRTGELFF. V usage is TRBV5-1 and J usage is TRBJ2-2; the match to TRBD2 covers 11 bases. Trimming cost V 4 bases and J 5 bases; bases outside gene matches: 10. Germline loops: CDR1 SGHRS, CDR2 YFSETQ. The CDR3 length is 17 residues. Full variable domain (rest looked up from reference TRBV5-1 and TRBJ2-2): KAGVTQTPRYLIKTRGQQVTLSCSPISGHRSVSWYQQTPGQGLQFLFEYFSETQRNKGNFPGRFSGRQFSNSRSEMNVSTLELGDSALYLCASSLSRASGRTGELFFGEGSRLTVL.

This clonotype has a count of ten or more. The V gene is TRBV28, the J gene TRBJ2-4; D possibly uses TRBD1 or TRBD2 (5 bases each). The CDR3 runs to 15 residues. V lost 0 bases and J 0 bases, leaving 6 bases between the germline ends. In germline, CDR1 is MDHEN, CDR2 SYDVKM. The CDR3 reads CASSLWGVAKNIQYF. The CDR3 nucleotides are TGTGCCAGCAGTTTATGGGGGGTAGCCAAAAACATTCAGTACTTC. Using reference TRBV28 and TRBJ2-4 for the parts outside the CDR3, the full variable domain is DVKVTQSSRYLVKRTGEKVFLECVQDMDHENMFWYRQDPGLGLRLIYFSYDVKMKEKGDIPEGYSVSREKKERFSLILESASTNQTSMYLCASSLWGVAKNIQYFGAGTRLSVL.

As DNA, the CDR3 is TGTGCCAGCTCACCGGGCCGGACGCCTGAAGCTTTCTTT. Amino acid sequence: CASSPGRTPEAFF. The V call is TRBV18, the J call TRBJ1-1; D gene uncertain. Germline CDR1 and CDR2: KGHSH and LQKENI. The CDR3 is 13 amino acids. V was cut by 3 bases and J by 6 bases, with 11 bases left in between.

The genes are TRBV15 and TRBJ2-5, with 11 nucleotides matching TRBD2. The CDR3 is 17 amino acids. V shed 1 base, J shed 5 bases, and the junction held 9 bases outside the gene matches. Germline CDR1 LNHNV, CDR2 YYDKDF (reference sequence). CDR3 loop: CATSRARGLAARETQYF. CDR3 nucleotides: TGTGCCACCAGCAGAGCCAGGGGACTAGCGGCAAGGGAGACCCAGTACTTC.

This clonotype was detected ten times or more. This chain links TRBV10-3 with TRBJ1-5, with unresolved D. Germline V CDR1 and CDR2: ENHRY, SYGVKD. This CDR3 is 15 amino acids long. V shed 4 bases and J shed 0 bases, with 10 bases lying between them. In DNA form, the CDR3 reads TGTGCCATCAGTGCCAGGACTGATAGCAATCAGCCCCAGCATTTT. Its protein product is CAISARTDSNQPQHF.

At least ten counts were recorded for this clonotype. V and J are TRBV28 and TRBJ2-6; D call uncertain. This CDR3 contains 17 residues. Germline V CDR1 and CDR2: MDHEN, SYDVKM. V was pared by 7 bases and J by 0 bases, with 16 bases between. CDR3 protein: CASMGRSTISGANVLTF. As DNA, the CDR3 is TGTGCCAGCATGGGTCGGAGCACCATCTCTGGGGCCAACGTCCTGACTTTC.

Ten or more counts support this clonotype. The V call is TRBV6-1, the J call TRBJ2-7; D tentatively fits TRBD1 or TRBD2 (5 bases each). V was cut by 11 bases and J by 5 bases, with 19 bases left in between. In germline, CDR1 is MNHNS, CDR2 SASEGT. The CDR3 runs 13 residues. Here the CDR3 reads CACTPRRDDEQYF. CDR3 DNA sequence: TGTGCCTGCACCCCCCGCAGGGACGACGAGCAGTACTTC.

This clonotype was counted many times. The CDR3 DNA reads TGTGCCAGCAGTTACACGAAGTACCAAGAGACCCAGTACTTC. It specifies CASSYTKYQETQYF. The V gene is TRBV6-5, the J gene TRBJ2-5, with D uncertain. The CDR3 length is 14 residues. Per germline, CDR1 MNHEY and CDR2 SVGAGI. V was cut by 2 bases and J by 0 bases, with 7 bases left in between.

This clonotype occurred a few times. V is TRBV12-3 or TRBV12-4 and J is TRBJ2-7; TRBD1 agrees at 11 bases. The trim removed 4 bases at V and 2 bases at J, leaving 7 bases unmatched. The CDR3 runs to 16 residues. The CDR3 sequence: CASSSRRDRGTYEQYF. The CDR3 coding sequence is TGTGCCAGCAGTTCTCGTCGGGACAGGGGGACCTACGAGCAGTACTTC.

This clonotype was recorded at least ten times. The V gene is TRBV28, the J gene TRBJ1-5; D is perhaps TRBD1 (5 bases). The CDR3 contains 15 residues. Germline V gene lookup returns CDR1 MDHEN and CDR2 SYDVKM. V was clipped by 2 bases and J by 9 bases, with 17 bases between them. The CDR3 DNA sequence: TGTGCCAGCAGTTTAAGCACCGGGACCGGGCGGCCCCAGCATTTT. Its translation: CASSLSTGTGRPQHF.

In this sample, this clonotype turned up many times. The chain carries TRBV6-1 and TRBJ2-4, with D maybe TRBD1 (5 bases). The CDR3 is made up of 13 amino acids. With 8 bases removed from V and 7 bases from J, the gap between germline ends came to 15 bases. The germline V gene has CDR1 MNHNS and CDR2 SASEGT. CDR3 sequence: CASVDRLRNIQYF. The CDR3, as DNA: TGTGCCAGCGTAGACAGACTCCGGAACATTCAGTACTTC.

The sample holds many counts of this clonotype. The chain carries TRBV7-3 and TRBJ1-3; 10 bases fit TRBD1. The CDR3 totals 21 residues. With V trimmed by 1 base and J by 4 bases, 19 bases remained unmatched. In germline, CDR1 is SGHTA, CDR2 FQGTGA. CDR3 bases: TGTGCCAGCAGCTTAAACCCGGGACAGGGGTCCTTTAGAACTGCCGGAAACACCATATATTTT. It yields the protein CASSLNPGQGSFRTAGNTIYF.

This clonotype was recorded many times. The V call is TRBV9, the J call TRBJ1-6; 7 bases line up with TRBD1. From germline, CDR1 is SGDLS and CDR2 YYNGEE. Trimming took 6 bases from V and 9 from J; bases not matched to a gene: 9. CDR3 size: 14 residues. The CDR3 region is CASNRDRDGSPLHF. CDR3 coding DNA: TGTGCCAGCAACCGAGACAGGGACGGTTCACCCCTCCACTTT.

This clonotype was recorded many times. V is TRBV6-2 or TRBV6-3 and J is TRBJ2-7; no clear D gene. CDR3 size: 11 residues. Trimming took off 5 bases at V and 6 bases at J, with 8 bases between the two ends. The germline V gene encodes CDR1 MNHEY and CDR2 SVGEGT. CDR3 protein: CASSAGLEQYF. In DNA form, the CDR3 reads TGTGCCAGCAGTGCTGGGCTCGAGCAGTACTTC.

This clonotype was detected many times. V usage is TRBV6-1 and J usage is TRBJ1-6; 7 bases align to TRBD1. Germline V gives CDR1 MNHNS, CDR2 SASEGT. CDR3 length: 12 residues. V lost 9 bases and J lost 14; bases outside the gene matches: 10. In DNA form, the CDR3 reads TGTGCCAGTAGGCAGGGGGATATTACCCTCCACTTT. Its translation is CASRQGDITLHF.

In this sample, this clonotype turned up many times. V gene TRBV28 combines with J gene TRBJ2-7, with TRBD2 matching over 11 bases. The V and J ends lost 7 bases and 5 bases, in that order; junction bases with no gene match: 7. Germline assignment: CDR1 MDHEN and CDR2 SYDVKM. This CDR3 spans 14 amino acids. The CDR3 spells CASTTSGGPDEQYF. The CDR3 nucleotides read TGTGCCAGCACCACTAGCGGGGGTCCCGACGAGCAGTACTTC.

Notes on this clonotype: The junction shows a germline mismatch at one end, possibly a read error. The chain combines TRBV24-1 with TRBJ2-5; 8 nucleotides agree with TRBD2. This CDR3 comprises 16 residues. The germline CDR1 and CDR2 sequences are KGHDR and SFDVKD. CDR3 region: CATSDPGLVAGETQYF. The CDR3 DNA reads TGTGCCACCAGTGACCCGGGACTAGTTGCGGGAGAGACTCAGTACTTC.